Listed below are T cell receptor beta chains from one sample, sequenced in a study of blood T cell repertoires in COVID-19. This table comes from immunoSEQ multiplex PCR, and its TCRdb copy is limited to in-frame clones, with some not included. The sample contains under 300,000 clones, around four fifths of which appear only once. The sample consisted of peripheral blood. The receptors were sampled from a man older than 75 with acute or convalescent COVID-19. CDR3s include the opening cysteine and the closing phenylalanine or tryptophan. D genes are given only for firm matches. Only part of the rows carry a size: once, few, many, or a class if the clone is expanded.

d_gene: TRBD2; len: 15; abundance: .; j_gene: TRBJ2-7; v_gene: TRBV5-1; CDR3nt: TGCGCCAGCAGCCCTAGCGGGGGACCGTCCTACGAGCAGTACTTC; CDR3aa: CASSPSGGPSYEQYF
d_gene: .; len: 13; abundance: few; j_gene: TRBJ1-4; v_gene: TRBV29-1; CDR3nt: TGCAGCGTGGGACTAGGGACTAATGAAAAACTGTTTTTT; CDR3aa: CSVGLGTNEKLFF
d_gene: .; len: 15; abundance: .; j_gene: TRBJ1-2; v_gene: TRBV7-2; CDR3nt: TGTGCCAGCAGCTTAGGGACTTCCGCAGGCTATGGCTACACCTTC; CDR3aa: CASSLGTSAGYGYTF
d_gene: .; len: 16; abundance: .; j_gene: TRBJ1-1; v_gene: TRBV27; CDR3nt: TGTGCCAGCAGGACCACCGGGACATCCATGAACACTGAAGCTTTCTTT; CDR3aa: CASRTTGTSMNTEAFF
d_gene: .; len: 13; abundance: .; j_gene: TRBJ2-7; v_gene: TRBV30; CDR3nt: TGTGCCTGGAGATACAGAGGAGGCTACGAGCAGTACTTC; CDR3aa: CAWRYRGGYEQYF
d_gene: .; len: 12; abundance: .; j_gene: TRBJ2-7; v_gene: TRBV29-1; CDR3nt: TGCAGCGTTGAAGACGGTACCTACGAGCAGTACTTC; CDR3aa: CSVEDGTYEQYF
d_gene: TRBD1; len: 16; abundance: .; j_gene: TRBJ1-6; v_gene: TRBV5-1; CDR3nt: TGCGCCAGCAGCCCCAGGGGACAGGGAGATAATTCACCCCTCCACTTT; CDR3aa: CASSPRGQGDNSPLHF
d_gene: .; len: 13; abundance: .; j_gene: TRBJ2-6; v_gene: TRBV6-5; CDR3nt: TGTGCCAGCAGAGCCTCTGGGGCCAACGTCCTGACTTTC; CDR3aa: CASRASGANVLTF
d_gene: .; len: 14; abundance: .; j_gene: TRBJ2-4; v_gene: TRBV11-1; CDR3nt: TGTGCCAGCAGCTTAGGAGGGGCCAAAAACATTCAGTACTTC; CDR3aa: CASSLGGAKNIQYF
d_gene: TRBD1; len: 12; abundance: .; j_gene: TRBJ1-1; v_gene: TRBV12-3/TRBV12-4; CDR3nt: TGTGCCAGCAGCCCCGGGACAGGGACGGCTTTCTTT; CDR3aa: CASSPGTGTAFF
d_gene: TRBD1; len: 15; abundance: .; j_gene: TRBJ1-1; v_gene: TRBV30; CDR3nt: TGTGCCTGGAGTGTACTATCCGGGACAGGGACTGAAGCTTTCTTT; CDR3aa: CAWSVLSGTGTEAFF
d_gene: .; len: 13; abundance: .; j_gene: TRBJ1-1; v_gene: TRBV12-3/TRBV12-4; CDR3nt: TGTGCCAGCAGTTTCTTCAGGGGCACTGAAGCTTTCTTT; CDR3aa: CASSFFRGTEAFF
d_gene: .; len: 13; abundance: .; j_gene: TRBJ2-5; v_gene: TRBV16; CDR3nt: TGTGCCAGCAGCCAAGACAGTCAAGAGACCCAGTACTTC; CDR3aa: CASSQDSQETQYF
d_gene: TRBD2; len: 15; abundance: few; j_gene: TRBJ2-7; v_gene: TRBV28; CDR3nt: TGTGCCAGCAGTCTCCCGCGGGAGGGAGGCGGCGAGCAGTACTTC; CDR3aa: CASSLPREGGGEQYF
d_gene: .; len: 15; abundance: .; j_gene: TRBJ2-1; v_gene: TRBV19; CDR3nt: TGTGCCAGTAGTATAGTGGCGGCAGTGAACAATGAGCAGTTCTTC; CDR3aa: CASSIVAAVNNEQFF
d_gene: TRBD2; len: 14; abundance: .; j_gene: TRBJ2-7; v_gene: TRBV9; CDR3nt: TGTGCCAGCAGCGCCGGACTAGCGGGAGACGAGCAGTACTTC; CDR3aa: CASSAGLAGDEQYF
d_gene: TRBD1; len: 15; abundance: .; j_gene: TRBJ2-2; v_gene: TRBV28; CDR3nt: TGTGCCAGCAGTTTAGGGGACAGGGGGGCCGGGGAGCTGTTTTTT; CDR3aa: CASSLGDRGAGELFF
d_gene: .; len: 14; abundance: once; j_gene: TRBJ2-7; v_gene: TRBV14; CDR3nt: TGTGCCAGCAGCCGAAACAGTGTGTCGTACGAGCAGTACTTC; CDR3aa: CASSRNSVSYEQYF
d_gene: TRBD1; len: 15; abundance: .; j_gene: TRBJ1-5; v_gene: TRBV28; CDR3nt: TGTGCCAGCAGGCCAGGGGGGTATAGCAATCAGCCCCAGCATTTT; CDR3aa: CASRPGGYSNQPQHF
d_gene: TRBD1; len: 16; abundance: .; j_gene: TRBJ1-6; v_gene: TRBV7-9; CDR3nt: TGTGCCAGCAGCCGATCCGGGACAGGATATAATTCACCCCTCCACTTT; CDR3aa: CASSRSGTGYNSPLHF
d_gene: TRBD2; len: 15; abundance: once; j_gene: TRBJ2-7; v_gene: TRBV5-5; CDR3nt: TGTGCCAGCAGCTTAAGCCGGGGGGAAAGGTACGAGCAGTACTTC; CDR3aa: CASSLSRGERYEQYF
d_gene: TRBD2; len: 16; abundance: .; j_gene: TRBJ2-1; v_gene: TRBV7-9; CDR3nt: TGTGCCAGCAGCTTAGGGACTAGCGGGGGCTACAATGAGCAGTTCTTC; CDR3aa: CASSLGTSGGYNEQFF
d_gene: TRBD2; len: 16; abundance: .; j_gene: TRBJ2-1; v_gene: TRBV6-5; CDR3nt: TGTGCCAGCAGTTACTCTCGACTAGCGGGGGGAAATGAGCAGTTCTTC; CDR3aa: CASSYSRLAGGNEQFF
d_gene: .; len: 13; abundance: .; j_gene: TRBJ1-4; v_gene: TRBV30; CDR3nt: TGTGCCTGGAGTCTCAGGAGGAGTGAAAAACTGTTTTTT; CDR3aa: CAWSLRRSEKLFF
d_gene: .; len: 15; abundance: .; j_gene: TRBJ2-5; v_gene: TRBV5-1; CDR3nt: TGCGCCAGCAGCTTGGGTTCCCGGGACATAGAGACCCAGTACTTC; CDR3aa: CASSLGSRDIETQYF
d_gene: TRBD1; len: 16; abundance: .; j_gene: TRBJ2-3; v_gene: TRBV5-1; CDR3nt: TGCGCCAGCAGCAGAACCGGGACAGGTATTTTGGATACGCAGTATTTT; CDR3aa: CASSRTGTGILDTQYF
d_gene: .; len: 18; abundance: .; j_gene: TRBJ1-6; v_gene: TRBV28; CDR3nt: TGTGCCAGCAGACATCAAGAGGGAAGGAGGGAGACGGATTCACCCCTCCACTTT; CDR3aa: CASRHQEGRRETDSPLHF
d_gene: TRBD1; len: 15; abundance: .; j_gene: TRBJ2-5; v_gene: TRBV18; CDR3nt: TGTGCCAGCTCACCGGGACAGGGTGAGAGAGAGACCCAGTACTTC; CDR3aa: CASSPGQGERETQYF
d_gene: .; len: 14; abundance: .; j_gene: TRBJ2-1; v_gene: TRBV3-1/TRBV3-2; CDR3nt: TGTGCCAGCAGCCCTGGGCTTGACAACAATGAGCAGTTCTTC; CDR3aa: CASSPGLDNNEQFF
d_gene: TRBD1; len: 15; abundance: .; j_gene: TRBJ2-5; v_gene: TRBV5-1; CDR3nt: TGCGCCAGCAGCTTGTCAGGGGGTGGCCAAGAGACCCAGTACTTC; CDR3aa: CASSLSGGGQETQYF
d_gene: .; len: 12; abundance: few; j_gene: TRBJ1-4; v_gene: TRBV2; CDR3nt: TGTGCCAGCAGCCGGGAAAATGAAAAACTGTTTTTT; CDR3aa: CASSRENEKLFF
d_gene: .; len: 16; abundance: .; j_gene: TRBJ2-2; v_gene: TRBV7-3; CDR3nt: TGTGCCAGCAGCTTAACGAGCGGCACCAACACCGGGGAGCTGTTTTTT; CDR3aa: CASSLTSGTNTGELFF
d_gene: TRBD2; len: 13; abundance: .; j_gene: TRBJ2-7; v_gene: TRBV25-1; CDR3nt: TGTGCCAGCACCGCAGCAGGGACTAGGGAGCAGTACTTC; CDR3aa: CASTAAGTREQYF
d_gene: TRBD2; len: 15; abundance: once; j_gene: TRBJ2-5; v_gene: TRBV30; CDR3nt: TGTGCCTGGAGTTTGAGGGGACTAGCGGGGCCGACCGGATACTTC; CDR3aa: CAWSLRGLAGPTGYF
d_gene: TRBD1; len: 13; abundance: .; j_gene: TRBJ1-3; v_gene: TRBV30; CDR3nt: TGTGCCTGGAGTACCGACAGGGGGAACACCATATATTTT; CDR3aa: CAWSTDRGNTIYF
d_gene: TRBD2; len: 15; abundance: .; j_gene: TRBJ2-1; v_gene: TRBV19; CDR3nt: TGTGCCAGTAGTCCTAGCGGGAGGATTAGGAATGAGCAGTTCTTC; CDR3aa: CASSPSGRIRNEQFF
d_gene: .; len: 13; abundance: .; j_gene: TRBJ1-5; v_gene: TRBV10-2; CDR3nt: TGCGCCACTTCCCCGGGGGGCAATCAGCCCCAGCATTTT; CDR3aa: CATSPGGNQPQHF
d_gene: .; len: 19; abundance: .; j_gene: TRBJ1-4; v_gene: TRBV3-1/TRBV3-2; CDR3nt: TGTGCCAGCAGCCAAGGTGTGACGGGCCGATTAGGGGGTAATAGGGGACTGTTTTTT; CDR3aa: CASSQGVTGRLGGNRGLFF
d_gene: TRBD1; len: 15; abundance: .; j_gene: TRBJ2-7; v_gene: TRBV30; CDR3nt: TGTGCCTGGAGTGCGCCGGGACAGACGACCTACGAGCAGTACTTC; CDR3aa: CAWSAPGQTTYEQYF
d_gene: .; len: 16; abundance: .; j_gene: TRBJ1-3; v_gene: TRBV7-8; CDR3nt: TGTGCCAGCAGCTCCCCAGCAGGGACATTTGGAAACACCATATATTTT; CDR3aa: CASSSPAGTFGNTIYF
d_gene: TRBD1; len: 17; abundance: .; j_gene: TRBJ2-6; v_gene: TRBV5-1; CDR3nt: TGCGCCAGCAGCTTGGGGGAGACAGGGTTTGGGGCCAACGTCCTGACTTTC; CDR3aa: CASSLGETGFGANVLTF
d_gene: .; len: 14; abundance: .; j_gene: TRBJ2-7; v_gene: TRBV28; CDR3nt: TGTGCCAGCAGTCCTCAGGGTTTGGCCTACGAGCAGTACTTC; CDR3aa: CASSPQGLAYEQYF
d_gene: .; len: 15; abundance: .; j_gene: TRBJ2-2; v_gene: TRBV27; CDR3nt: TGTGCCAGCACCCTGCAGTCCCTGAACACCGGGGAGCTGTTTTTT; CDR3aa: CASTLQSLNTGELFF
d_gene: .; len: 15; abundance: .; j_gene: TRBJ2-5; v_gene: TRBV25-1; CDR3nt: TGTGCCAGCAGAGACCCTCTAGGTGTCCAAGAGACCCAGTACTTC; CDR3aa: CASRDPLGVQETQYF
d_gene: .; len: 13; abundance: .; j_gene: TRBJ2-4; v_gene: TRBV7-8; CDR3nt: TGTGCCAGCAGCCCATTGGGACTCGGTTTTCAGTACTTC; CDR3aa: CASSPLGLGFQYF
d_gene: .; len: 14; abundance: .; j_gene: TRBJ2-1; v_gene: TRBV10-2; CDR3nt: TGCGCCAGCAGTGACAGAGGGACCTACAATGAGCAGTTCTTC; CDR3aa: CASSDRGTYNEQFF
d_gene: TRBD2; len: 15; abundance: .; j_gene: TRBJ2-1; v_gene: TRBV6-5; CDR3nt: TGTGCCAGCAGTAATCAGCGGGGTTCCTACAATGAGCAGTTCTTC; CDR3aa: CASSNQRGSYNEQFF
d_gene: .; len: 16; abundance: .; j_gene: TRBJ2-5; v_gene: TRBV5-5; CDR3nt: TGTGCCAGCAGCCCATTCATTAACAGGGATGGAGAGACCCAGTACTTC; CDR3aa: CASSPFINRDGETQYF
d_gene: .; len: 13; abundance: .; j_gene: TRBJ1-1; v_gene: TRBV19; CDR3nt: TGTGCCAGTAGTATCCAGGGTTCCACTGAAGCTTTCTTT; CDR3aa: CASSIQGSTEAFF
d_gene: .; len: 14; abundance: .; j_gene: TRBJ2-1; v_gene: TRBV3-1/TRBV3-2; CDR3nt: TGTGCCAGCAGGCCCATCCTAGAAATTGGTGAGCAGTTCTTC; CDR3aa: CASRPILEIGEQFF
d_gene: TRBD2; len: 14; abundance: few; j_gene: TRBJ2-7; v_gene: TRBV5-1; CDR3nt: TGCGCCAGCAGCCTGACTAGCGGCTCCTACGAGCAGTACTTC; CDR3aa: CASSLTSGSYEQYF
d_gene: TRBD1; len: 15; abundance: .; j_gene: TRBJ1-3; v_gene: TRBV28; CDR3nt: TGTGCCAGCAGTCCAGGACAGGGTAGTGGAAACACCATATATTTT; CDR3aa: CASSPGQGSGNTIYF
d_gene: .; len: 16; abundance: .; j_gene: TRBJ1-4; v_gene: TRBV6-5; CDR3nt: TGTGCCAGCAGTTACGTGGGGCCAGAGGTGGAAGAAAAACTGTTTTTT; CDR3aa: CASSYVGPEVEEKLFF
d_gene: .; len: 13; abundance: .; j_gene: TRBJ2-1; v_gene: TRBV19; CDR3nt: TGTGCCAGTAGTATAGCAAGGGGGGGGAAGCAGTTCTTC; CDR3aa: CASSIARGGKQFF
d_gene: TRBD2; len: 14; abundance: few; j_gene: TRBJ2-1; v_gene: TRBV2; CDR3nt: TGTGCCAGCAGTGAGCTACTAGCGGCTCTCGAGCAGTTCTTC; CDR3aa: CASSELLAALEQFF
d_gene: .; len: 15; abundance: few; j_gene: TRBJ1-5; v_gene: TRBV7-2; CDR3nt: TGTGCCAGCAGCGCCCAATCCGGGGGCAATCAGCCCCAGCATTTT; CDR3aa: CASSAQSGGNQPQHF